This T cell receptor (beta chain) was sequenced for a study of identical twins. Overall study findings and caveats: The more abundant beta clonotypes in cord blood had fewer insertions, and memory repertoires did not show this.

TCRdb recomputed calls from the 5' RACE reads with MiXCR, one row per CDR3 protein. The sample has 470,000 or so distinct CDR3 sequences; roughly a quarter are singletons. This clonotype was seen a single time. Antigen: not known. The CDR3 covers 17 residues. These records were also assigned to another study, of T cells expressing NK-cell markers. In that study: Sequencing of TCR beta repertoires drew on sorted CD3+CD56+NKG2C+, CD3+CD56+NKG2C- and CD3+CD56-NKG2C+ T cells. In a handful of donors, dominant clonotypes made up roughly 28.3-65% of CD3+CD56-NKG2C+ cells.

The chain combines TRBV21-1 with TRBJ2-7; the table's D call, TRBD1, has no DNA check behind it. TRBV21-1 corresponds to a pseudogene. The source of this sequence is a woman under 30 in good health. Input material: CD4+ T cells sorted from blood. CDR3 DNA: TGTGCCAGCAGCGAAGACCCATTGGACACCTGCTCCTACGAGCAGTACTTC. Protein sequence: CASSEDPLDTCSYEQYF.